The 20 T cell receptor beta chains in this list originate from one sample, sequenced in a study of T cells in Graves' hyperthyroidism and ophthalmopathy. RNA transcripts provided the source from which TCR beta CDR3 regions were amplified. The study used the HTBI primer set for a first-round RT-PCR of the TCR CDR3. A single record per CDR3 protein comes from TCRdb applying MiXCR to the multiplex PCR reads. This sample has hundreds of thousands of distinct CDR3 sequences, with just under 20% found just once. Input material: blood. Receptors were obtained from a man aged 35 to 55 with Graves' ophthalmopathy.

This clonotype has a handful of counts. J is TRBJ2-7 and V is TRBV20-1, with a possible D match to TRBD1 (5 bases). The CDR3 runs to 14 residues. The V end lost 0 bases, the J end lost 0 bases, and 9 bases lay between the germline ends. The germline CDR1 and CDR2 sequences are DFQATT and SNEGSKA (reference sequence). The CDR3 is CSARDTGSSYEQYF. The CDR3 bases are TGCAGTGCTAGAGATACAGGCAGCTCCTACGAGCAGTACTTC.

The sample holds many counts of this clonotype. The genes are TRBV7-2 and TRBJ1-5; D is undetermined. The CDR3 consists of 15 residues. V was cut by 0 bases and J by 1 base, with 7 bases left in between. Germline V gene sequence: CDR1 SGHTA, CDR2 FQGNSA. The CDR3 loop is CASSLARLSNQPQHF. The DNA of the CDR3 is TGTGCCAGCAGCTTAGCTAGACTCAGCAATCAGCCCCAGCATTTT.

This rearrangement joins TRBV7-9 to TRBJ2-7; D is uncertain. V lost 7 bases and J 2 bases, leaving 9 bases between the germline ends. This CDR3 contains 12 residues. The germline CDR1 and CDR2 sequences are SEHNR and FQNEAQ (reference sequence). CDR3 residues: CASITDTYEQYF. The CDR3 DNA reads as TGTGCCAGCATTACAGACACCTACGAGCAGTACTTC.

This clonotype was observed at least ten times. The V gene is TRBV5-1, the J gene TRBJ2-3, with D perhaps given as TRBD1 or TRBD2 (5 bases each). Deletions cut 5 bases from V and 2 bases from J, with 12 bases between. Germline V CDR1 and CDR2: SGHRS, YFSETQ. The CDR3 extends over 14 amino acids. The DNA for the CDR3 is TGCGCCAGCAGAGAGGGGTACTTCACAGATACGCAGTATTTT. It yields the protein CASREGYFTDTQYF.

A few counts support this clonotype. Germline and junction disagree at one end, which may indicate a read error. The V call is TRBV20-1, the J call TRBJ2-7, with D perhaps matching TRBD2 (6 bases). CDR1 and CDR2 from the germline V gene are DFQATT and SNEGSKA (reference sequence). The CDR3 sequence is 13 residues long. CDR3 DNA: TGCAGTGCTAGAGAGTCCGCGGGATACGGGCAGTACTTC. Its protein product is CSARESAGYGQYF.

The chain carries TRBV5-1 and TRBJ1-6, with a tentative D call TRBD1 (6 bases). The V gene lost 0 bases and the J gene lost 11 bases, with 24 bases spanning the gap. This CDR3 contains 18 residues. Per the germline V gene, CDR1 is SGHRS and CDR2 is YFSETQ. CDR3 loop: CASSLGQLPGDASAPLHF. The CDR3 region has the DNA TGCGCCAGCAGCTTGGGGCAACTACCAGGGGATGCCTCGGCACCCCTCCACTTT. Supplemented by reference TRBV5-1 and TRBJ1-6, the full variable domain reads KAGVTQTPRYLIKTRGQQVTLSCSPISGHRSVSWYQQTPGQGLQFLFEYFSETQRNKGNFPGRFSGRQFSNSRSEMNVSTLELGDSALYLCASSLGQLPGDASAPLHFGNGTRLTVT.

This chain uses TRBV24-1 with TRBJ1-5; possibly TRBD1 for D (5 bases). Trimming shortened V by 4 bases and J by 3 bases, and 15 bases separated the two germline ends. The CDR3 is 16 amino acids. CDR1 is KGHDR, CDR2 SFDVKD, per germline. The CDR3 loop is CATSDPSRGPNQPQHF. CDR3 bases: TGTGCCACCAGTGACCCCTCCCGGGGCCCCAATCAGCCCCAGCATTTT.

This clonotype has ten or more counts. V usage is TRBV28 and J usage is TRBJ1-2; D is perhaps TRBD1 (6 bases). Trimming left V 3 bases short and J 4 bases short, with 15 bases between. Germline V CDR1 and CDR2: MDHEN, SYDVKM. This CDR3 contains 15 residues. The CDR3, as DNA: TGTGCCAGCAGTTTCGGGACGGGGGGCCGCTATGGCTACACCTTC. Translating it yields CASSFGTGGRYGYTF.

This clonotype was recorded at least ten times. The V gene is TRBV20-1, the J gene TRBJ2-1; 9 bases agree with TRBD2. V shed 3 bases, J shed 3 bases, and the junction held 6 bases outside the gene matches. CDR3 length: 15 amino acids. Germline lookup yields CDR1 DFQATT and CDR2 SNEGSKA (reference sequence). CDR3 DNA sequence: TGCAGTGCTAGTCGGCGGGGGGGCCTCTACAATGAGCAGTTCTTC. It codes for CSASRRGGLYNEQFF.

This clonotype was counted many times. The chain combines TRBV20-1 with TRBJ2-1; 8 bases fit TRBD2. With V trimmed by 6 bases and J by 0 bases, 7 bases remained unmatched. Germline V CDR1 and CDR2: DFQATT, SNEGSKA (reference sequence). The CDR3 contains 15 residues. CDR3 amino acids: CSAPGSGTSYNEQFF. The CDR3 bases are TGCAGTGCCCCGGGTAGCGGGACCTCCTACAATGAGCAGTTCTTC.

Of note for this clonotype: Sequence at one end of the junction differs from germline and may be a read error. The V gene is TRBV28, the J gene TRBJ2-3; either TRBD1 or TRBD2 may supply D (6 bases each). Looked up from germline, CDR1 is MDHEN and CDR2 is SYDVKM. The CDR3 runs to 13 residues. The CDR3, as DNA: TGTGCCAGCAGGGGGGGCGGCACAAATACGCAGTATTTT. Translating it yields CASRGGGTNTQYF. Using reference TRBV28 and TRBJ2-3 for the parts outside the CDR3, the full variable domain is DVKVTQSSRYLVKRTGEKVFLECVQDMDHENMFWYRQDPGLGLRLIYFSYDVKMKEKGDIPEGYSVSREKKERFSLILESASTNQTSMYLCASRGGGTNTQYFGPGTRLTVL.

The chain couples TRBV2 to TRBJ1-1; 8 nucleotides agree with TRBD1. The trim removed 7 bases at V and 10 bases at J, leaving 11 bases unmatched. The CDR3 runs 13 residues. Per germline, CDR1 SNHLY and CDR2 FYNNEI. CDR3 in DNA: TGTGCCAGCATGGAGGGACAGGTGGAAATAGCTTTCTTT. Translated: CASMEGQVEIAFF.

The rearrangement links TRBV3-1 to TRBJ2-1; TRBD2 is a possible D gene (6 bases). The length of the CDR3 is 16 residues. Germline V CDR1 and CDR2: LGHDT, YNNKEL (reference sequence). The V gene lost 0 bases and the J gene lost 5 bases, with 14 bases spanning the gap. The CDR3 DNA reads as TGTGCCAGCAGCCAAGAGGCGGGAACTATACACAATGAGCAGTTCTTC. This codes for CASSQEAGTIHNEQFF.

This chain links TRBV10-3 with TRBJ1-2; D may be TRBD1 (5 bases). Trimming removed 3 bases at V and 5 bases at J, with 16 bases between. CDR1 is ENHRY, CDR2 SYGVKD, per germline. The CDR3 has 15 amino acids. In DNA, the CDR3 is TGTGCCATCAGTGAAGAGTGGGGCGATAAATATGGCTACACCTTC. Its translation is CAISEEWGDKYGYTF.

The rearrangement links TRBV9 to TRBJ2-1, with D tentatively TRBD1 (7 bases). Germline CDR1 SGDLS, CDR2 YYNGEE. The CDR3 runs to 16 residues. Trimming stripped 4 bases from V and 7 bases from J, with 21 bases between. The chain's CDR3 is CASSSRGGTAFNEQFF. The CDR3 DNA is TGTGCCAGCAGCAGCAGAGGGGGGACAGCTTTTAATGAGCAGTTCTTC.

This clonotype was observed many times. The V gene is TRBV12-3 or TRBV12-4, the J gene TRBJ2-7; D gene uncertain. This CDR3 comprises 13 residues. Trimming took 5 bases from V and 3 from J, leaving 11 bases between them. DNA of the CDR3: TGTGCCAGCAGTCAGACTTGGGACTACGAGCAGTACTTC. It specifies CASSQTWDYEQYF.

This clonotype was found once. The V gene is TRBV20-1, the J gene TRBJ2-4; D is tentatively TRBD1 or TRBD2 (5 bases each). This CDR3 has 11 residues. Germline CDR1 DFQATT, CDR2 SNEGSKA (reference sequence). Trimming took off 6 bases at V and 7 bases at J, with 10 bases between the two ends. The CDR3 nucleotides read TGCAGTGCCCCTGGGGGTAACATTCAGTACTTC. The encoded protein is CSAPGGNIQYF.

This clonotype turned up a few times. The chain carries TRBV18 and TRBJ1-5; 7 bases agree with TRBD1. This CDR3 has 14 amino acids. Germline-derived CDR1 and CDR2 are KGHSH and LQKENI. The V gene end was trimmed by 6 bases and the J gene end by 7 bases; junction bases not matched to a gene: 9. Here the CDR3 DNA reads TGTGCCAGCTCCCCGTCGGGACAGACACAGCCCCAGCATTTT. It encodes CASSPSGQTQPQHF.

This clonotype was seen ten or more times. The chain employs TRBV3-1 and TRBJ1-1; D unclear. V was trimmed by 1 base and J by 6 bases, leaving 9 bases between them. The germline gives CDR1 LGHDT, CDR2 YNNKEL (reference sequence). The CDR3 runs to 13 residues. The CDR3 nucleotides are TGTGCCAGCAGCCAAGTACGGCAGTCTGAAGCTTTCTTT. Translating it yields CASSQVRQSEAFF.

This chain joins TRBV20-1 and TRBJ2-7; a weak D match, TRBD1 (5 bases). Germline values: CDR1 DFQATT, CDR2 SNEGSKA (reference sequence). The CDR3 has 14 amino acids. Trimming removed 7 bases from V and 2 bases from J, with 18 bases in between. The CDR3 DNA follows: TGCAGTGGGGCTGGGGCCTCGGCTGCCTACGAGCAGTACTTC. Translated: CSGAGASAAYEQYF.